The rows below give T cell receptor beta chains drawn from one sample of a study of blood T cell repertoires in COVID-19. Sequencing used immunoSEQ multiplex PCR; TCRdb keeps in-frame clones, though not all of them. Found here are under 350,000 clones, 85% to 90% of them singletons; the top ten hold 3.5% to 5%. Material for sequencing was PBMCs or T cells enriched from blood (not recorded which). Every receptor here comes from a man younger than 40 who had recovered from COVID-19. Each CDR3 is given with its conserved first and last residue. A D gene is named only where the DNA matches it firmly. Where a row states a size, it is once, few, many or the class of an expanded clone; other rows omit it.

cdr3_nt: TGTGCTACCGGGGGGGTCCCTGAAAAACTGTTTTTT; cdr3_aa: CATGGVPEKLFF; v_call: TRBV6-5; cdr3_length: 12; d_call: NA; clone_size: NA; j_call: TRBJ1-4
cdr3_nt: TGCGCCAGCAGCATGACAGGATACGGAAACACCATATATTTT; cdr3_aa: CASSMTGYGNTIYF; v_call: TRBV10-2; cdr3_length: 14; d_call: NA; clone_size: NA; j_call: TRBJ1-3
cdr3_nt: TGTGCCGGAGGGGAAGGCTATGGCTACACCTTC; cdr3_aa: CAGGEGYGYTF; v_call: TRBV18; cdr3_length: 11; d_call: NA; clone_size: once; j_call: TRBJ1-2
cdr3_nt: TGTGCCAGCCTCCCTCTCCGGACAGGTATGAACACTGAAGCTTTCTTT; cdr3_aa: CASLPLRTGMNTEAFF; v_call: TRBV11-2; cdr3_length: 16; d_call: TRBD1; clone_size: NA; j_call: TRBJ1-1
cdr3_nt: TGTGCCAGCAGTTCCCCAGGGTGGGAGGGCTATGGCTACACCTTC; cdr3_aa: CASSSPGWEGYGYTF; v_call: TRBV28; cdr3_length: 15; d_call: NA; clone_size: few; j_call: TRBJ1-2
cdr3_nt: TGTGCCAGCAGGACGGGGAATACTGAAGCTTTCTTT; cdr3_aa: CASRTGNTEAFF; v_call: TRBV27; cdr3_length: 12; d_call: NA; clone_size: NA; j_call: TRBJ1-1
cdr3_nt: TGTGCCAGCAGCGGGACTTACCGGGAGCTGTTTTTT; cdr3_aa: CASSGTYRELFF; v_call: TRBV7-9; cdr3_length: 12; d_call: NA; clone_size: NA; j_call: TRBJ2-2
cdr3_nt: TGTGCCAGCAGTTTGTCGTCGGGGTCTGGAAACACCATATATTTT; cdr3_aa: CASSLSSGSGNTIYF; v_call: TRBV6-5; cdr3_length: 15; d_call: NA; clone_size: NA; j_call: TRBJ1-3
cdr3_nt: TGTGCCAGCAGTCCCCTCCGCAGGGCCACTGAAGCTTTCTTT; cdr3_aa: CASSPLRRATEAFF; v_call: TRBV27; cdr3_length: 14; d_call: NA; clone_size: NA; j_call: TRBJ1-1
cdr3_nt: TGTGCCAGCAGCTTGACCCCGGGGCAGGGGGCCGATACGCAGTATTTT; cdr3_aa: CASSLTPGQGADTQYF; v_call: TRBV7-9; cdr3_length: 16; d_call: TRBD1; clone_size: NA; j_call: TRBJ2-3
cdr3_nt: TGTGCCAGCAGCTTCGGATGGGGGGGAAACGAGCAGTACTTC; cdr3_aa: CASSFGWGGNEQYF; v_call: TRBV7-6; cdr3_length: 14; d_call: TRBD2; clone_size: NA; j_call: TRBJ2-7
cdr3_nt: TGTGCCAGCAGCGTAGTCGGGACAGGGTCCCAGCCCCAGCATTTT; cdr3_aa: CASSVVGTGSQPQHF; v_call: TRBV9; cdr3_length: 15; d_call: TRBD1; clone_size: NA; j_call: TRBJ1-5
cdr3_nt: TGTGCCAGCAGCCCCGTGGGGGCGGGCCAGCCCCAGCATTTT; cdr3_aa: CASSPVGAGQPQHF; v_call: TRBV28; cdr3_length: 14; d_call: NA; clone_size: NA; j_call: TRBJ1-5
cdr3_nt: TGTGCCACCAAGCCTGGGGGAGGACGCCAGCCCCAGCATTTT; cdr3_aa: CATKPGGGRQPQHF; v_call: TRBV19; cdr3_length: 14; d_call: NA; clone_size: NA; j_call: TRBJ1-5